This T cell receptor (beta chain) was recovered during a study of OX40 agonist ivuxolimab in advanced cancers. The wider study: Three patients responded partially, comprising one with hepatocellular carcinoma and two with cutaneous melanoma.

Some clones are missing from TCRdb's copy, which holds only in-frame ones; the method was immunoSEQ multiplex PCR. The data contain about 14,000 clones, around 81% of them singletons. This CDR3 has 13 amino acids. V shed 0 bases and J shed 3 bases, with 7 bases lying between them. CDR1 is SGHRS and CDR2 is YFSETQ in the germline V gene. The sequenced sample was CD4+ or CD8+ T cells sorted from blood, obtained in a trial of the OX40 agonist ivuxolimab. This chain links TRBV5-1 with TRBJ2-7; D remains unclear. The TCR originated in an adult with an advanced solid tumor such as melanoma, head and neck, liver or kidney cancer. CDR3 sequence: CASSLEQNYEQYF. DNA for the CDR3: TGCGCCAGCAGCTTGGAACAGAACTACGAGCAGTACTTC. Based on the CDR3 plus reference TRBV5-1 and TRBJ2-7, the full variable domain is KAGVTQTPRYLIKTRGQQVTLSCSPISGHRSVSWYQQTPGQGLQFLFEYFSETQRNKGNFPGRFSGRQFSNSRSEMNVSTLELGDSALYLCASSLEQNYEQYFGPGTRLTVT.